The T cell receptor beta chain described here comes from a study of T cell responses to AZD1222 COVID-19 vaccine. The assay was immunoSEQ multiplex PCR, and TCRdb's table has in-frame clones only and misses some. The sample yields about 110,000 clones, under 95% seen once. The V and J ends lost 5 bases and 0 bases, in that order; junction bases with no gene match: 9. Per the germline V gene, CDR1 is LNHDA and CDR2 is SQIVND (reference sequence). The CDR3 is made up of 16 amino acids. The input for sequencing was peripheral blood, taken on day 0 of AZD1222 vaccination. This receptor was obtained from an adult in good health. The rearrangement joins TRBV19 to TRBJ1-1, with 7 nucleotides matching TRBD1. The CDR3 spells CASSAWDSRMNTEAFF. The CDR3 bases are TGTGCCAGTAGTGCCTGGGACAGCCGTATGAACACTGAAGCTTTCTTT.